This is a list of T cell receptor beta chains from one sample in a study of PD-1 blockade in classical Hodgkin lymphoma. Method: immunoSEQ multiplex PCR; TCRdb's copy keeps in-frame clones and lacks some. In the table there are over 25,000 clones, roughly 88% of which are singletons. The sequencing used CD8+ T cells from blood, collected at baseline. Receptors were obtained from a human donor with classical Hodgkin lymphoma. CDR3s include the opening cysteine and the closing phenylalanine or tryptophan. The D gene is left open where the match is weak. Size tells how often a clone was seen (once, few, many) or the class of an expanded clone, and some rows leave it out.

J gene	D gene	clone size	V gene	CDR3 DNA	CDR3 protein
TRBJ1-4	-	-	TRBV2	TGTGCCAGCAGTGATGGGCAGTATAATGAAAAACTGTTTTTT	CASSDGQYNEKLFF
TRBJ2-1	TRBD1	-	TRBV7-6	TGTGCCAGCAGGTACAGGGGCGACTACAATGAGCAGTTCTTC	CASRYRGDYNEQFF
TRBJ2-1	TRBD2	-	TRBV5-8	TGTGCCAGCAGCGGACGTAGCGGGAGTTACAATGAGCAGTTCTTC	CASSGRSGSYNEQFF
TRBJ2-7	-	-	TRBV7-2	TGTGCCAGCAGCTTCGACCTCGGCGAGCAGTACTTC	CASSFDLGEQYF
TRBJ1-5	-	-	TRBV7-8	TGTGCCAGCAGCCCGGAGGGGAACAGTTATCAGCCCCAGCATTTT	CASSPEGNSYQPQHF
TRBJ2-4	-	-	TRBV4-1	TGCGCCAGCAGCCAAGAGGACGGGGACCTTTTCAACATTCAGTACTTC	CASSQEDGDLFNIQYF
TRBJ2-7	-	once	TRBV7-9	TGTGCCAGCAGCGGCCCCTCAGGGGTCAACTACGAGCAGTACTTC	CASSGPSGVNYEQYF
TRBJ1-2	TRBD1	-	TRBV27	TGTGCCAGCAGTCCCTACGGGACAGAATTCTACACCTTC	CASSPYGTEFYTF
TRBJ2-7	-	-	TRBV5-4	TGTGCCAGCAGCTGGCTGACTAGTGGCTCCGAGCAGTACTTC	CASSWLTSGSEQYF
TRBJ2-1	TRBD2	-	TRBV28	TGTGCCAGCAGGCCCCGGGGGGGCCCGCTCAATGAGCAGTTCTTC	CASRPRGGPLNEQFF
TRBJ2-7	-	-	TRBV28	TGTGCCAGCAGTCTGCTGACCGGGCAAACCTACGAGCAGTACTTC	CASSLLTGQTYEQYF
TRBJ1-4	TRBD1	once	TRBV27	TGTGCCAGCAGTAAAGGGACAGGGGGGATTGAAAAACTGTTTTTT	CASSKGTGGIEKLFF
TRBJ1-1	TRBD1	-	TRBV27	TGTGCCAGCAGTTTAGGTCCACAGGGGAGCACTGAAGCTTTCTTT	CASSLGPQGSTEAFF
TRBJ2-5	TRBD1	-	TRBV4-1	TGCGCCAGCAGCCAGAGGGACAGGGGCCCGGAGACCCAGTACTTC	CASSQRDRGPETQYF